This is a list of T cell receptor beta chains from one sample in a study of T cell clones after liver transplantation. TCRdb's table, derived via immunoSEQ multiplex PCR, lists solely in-frame clones and lacks some. Of around 26,000 clones in the sample, around two thirds are singletons; the top ten hold about 2.6%. Sequenced here: CD4+ T cells from blood, sampled before liver transplant. Every receptor here comes from a human donor who received a liver transplant. Each CDR3 is given with its conserved first and last residue. Fields, in order: D gene, clone size, J gene, V gene, CDR3 DNA, CDR3 protein. The D gene is left open where the match is weak. Not every row has a clone size; where given, it reads once, few, many or a size class.

.	once	TRBJ2-5	TRBV7-9	TGTGCCAGCAGCTTCCTTGGCAGCCAAGAGACCCAGTACTTC	CASSFLGSQETQYF
TRBD2	once	TRBJ2-1	TRBV7-2	TGTGCCAGCAGCTGGAGACTAGCGGGCCGTAATGAGCAGTTCTTC	CASSWRLAGRNEQFF
.	.	TRBJ2-1	TRBV6-5	TGTGCCAGCAGTTACTCCGCTAGCTGGAATGAGCAGTTCTTC	CASSYSASWNEQFF
TRBD2	.	TRBJ2-2	TRBV27	TGTGCCAGCAGTCTGGGACTAGCGTTCCCCGGGGAGCTGTTTTTT	CASSLGLAFPGELFF
TRBD1	.	TRBJ2-1	TRBV7-6	TGTGCCAGCAGCTTAGAGACAGGGTCCTACAATGAGCAGTTCTTC	CASSLETGSYNEQFF
.	.	TRBJ2-3	TRBV6-5	TGTGCCAGCAGTCGGCAACTGCTAGATACGCAGTATTTT	CASSRQLLDTQYF
TRBD2	.	TRBJ2-6	TRBV11-3	TGTGCCAGCACCAAAGGACTAGCTGGCTCTGGGGCCAACGTCCTGACTTTC	CASTKGLAGSGANVLTF
TRBD1	.	TRBJ2-1	TRBV7-7	TGTGCTAGCAGCTTAGGGGCCGGGACAGGGGCATACAATGAGCAGTTCTTC	CASSLGAGTGAYNEQFF
.	.	TRBJ1-2	TRBV6-1	TGTGCCAGCAGTGACCAGCATGCGGCTGGCTACACCTTC	CASSDQHAAGYTF
.	once	TRBJ2-5	TRBV6-1	TGTGCCAGCAGTGAATCGATAGTACAAGAGACCCAGTACTTC	CASSESIVQETQYF
TRBD1	.	TRBJ2-7	TRBV6-5	TGTGCCAGCAGGACAGGGGTCTACGAGCAGTACTTC	CASRTGVYEQYF
TRBD1	.	TRBJ2-7	TRBV7-6	TGTGCCAGCAGCAATACGGGACAGCTACTCTACGAGCAGTACTTC	CASSNTGQLLYEQYF
TRBD2	once	TRBJ2-7	TRBV25-1	TGTGCCAGCGGGCGGGGGGGCTCCTACGAGCAGTACTTC	CASGRGGSYEQYF
TRBD1	.	TRBJ1-2	TRBV29-1	TGCAGCGTCGACAGGGCTAACTATGGCTACACCTTC	CSVDRANYGYTF
TRBD2	once	TRBJ2-2	TRBV7-2	TGTGCCAGCAGCTTAGTAGCGGGGACGAACACCGGGGAGCTGTTTTTT	CASSLVAGTNTGELFF
.	.	TRBJ1-2	TRBV11-3	TGTGCCAGCAGCTTAGGCGCGACGGAGTCCTATGGCTACACCTTC	CASSLGATESYGYTF
TRBD1	.	TRBJ1-6	TRBV18	TGTGCCAGCTCACCCGGGACAGGAAATTCACCCCTCCACTTT	CASSPGTGNSPLHF
.	few	TRBJ2-3	TRBV19	TGTGCCAGTAGTAGGGGTTGGGGGCCCACAGATACGCAGTATTTT	CASSRGWGPTDTQYF
TRBD1	once	TRBJ1-5	TRBV2	TGTGCCAGCAGTTCCCGGGACAGGGTCCAGCCCCAGCATTTT	CASSSRDRVQPQHF
TRBD1	.	TRBJ2-1	TRBV11-2	TGTGCCAGCAGCATCCGTGGACAGGACTGGACCTACAATGAGCAGTTCTTC	CASSIRGQDWTYNEQFF
TRBD1	.	TRBJ2-1	TRBV7-2	TGTGCCAGCAGCTCAAGGACAGGAGGCAGTGAGCAGTTCTTC	CASSSRTGGSEQFF
.	few	TRBJ1-1	TRBV29-1	TGCAGCGTTGGGTCAGGTATGGTCACTGAAGCTTTCTTT	CSVGSGMVTEAFF
.	.	TRBJ2-7	TRBV5-8	TGTGCCAGCAGCTTGATGAGCTACGAGCAGTACTTC	CASSLMSYEQYF
TRBD2	.	TRBJ2-1	TRBV2	TGTGCCAGCAGTGGACGGACTAGCGGGAGCCAGAATGAGCAGTTCTTC	CASSGRTSGSQNEQFF
TRBD1	.	TRBJ2-2	TRBV7-2	TGTGCCAGCAGCTCGAGACAGGGGGCGGGCACCGGGGAGCTGTTTTTT	CASSSRQGAGTGELFF
.	medium-sized	TRBJ1-3	TRBV14	TGTGCCAGCAGCCAAGTAATAAGGGCTGGAAACACCATATATTTT	CASSQVIRAGNTIYF
.	few	TRBJ1-6	TRBV6-5	TGTGCCAGCAGTTACGGCCGAAATAATTCACCCCTCCACTTT	CASSYGRNNSPLHF
TRBD2	few	TRBJ2-7	TRBV9	TGTGCCAGCAGCGTAGCCTCTAGCGGGGGGGCCTACGAGCAGTACTTC	CASSVASSGGAYEQYF
.	.	TRBJ2-5	TRBV9	TGTGCCAGCAGCGTAGCCCCAGGGGAGGAGACCCAGTACTTC	CASSVAPGEETQYF
.	.	TRBJ2-7	TRBV20-1	TGCAGTGTATCCTCCGGGTCCGAGCAGTACTTC	CSVSSGSEQYF
TRBD1	.	TRBJ1-2	TRBV5-6	TGTGCCAGCAGCATTGGGACAGGGGCCCCTAGTCGCTATGGCTACACCTTC	CASSIGTGAPSRYGYTF
.	once	TRBJ1-5	TRBV30	TGTGCCTGTGACAGGCCCAATCAGCCCCAGCATTTT	CACDRPNQPQHF
.	.	TRBJ1-1	TRBV10-1	TGCGCCAGCAGTGAGTCCGGCAGAGCCGACACTGAAGCTTTCTTT	CASSESGRADTEAFF
.	.	TRBJ2-1	TRBV7-8	TGTGCCAGCAGCCCACTAGGAGGGGGGGAGGTGGAGCAGTTCTTC	CASSPLGGGEVEQFF
.	.	TRBJ2-2	TRBV9	TGTGCCAGCAGCGCCCACCTGGAGATGAGGGAGCTGTTTTTT	CASSAHLEMRELFF
TRBD2	.	TRBJ2-3	TRBV5-6	TGTGCCAGCAGCGGGGGGAGGGCAGGGTATGCAGATACGCAGTATTTT	CASSGGRAGYADTQYF
TRBD2	few	TRBJ2-2	TRBV5-1	TGCGCCAGCAGCTTAGGGACTAGCGGGAGGAGCACCGGGGAGCTGTTTTTT	CASSLGTSGRSTGELFF
.	.	TRBJ1-2	TRBV6-5	TGTGCCAGCACCCGGACGGGGGGGAATTATGGCTACACCTTC	CASTRTGGNYGYTF
.	.	TRBJ1-3	TRBV5-1	TGCGCCAGCAGCTTGGACGGCAGGGCTGGAAACACCATATATTTT	CASSLDGRAGNTIYF
.	.	TRBJ1-1	TRBV6-5	TGTGCCAGTTCTCTCCTCCACTCCGGCACTGAAGCTTTCTTT	CASSLLHSGTEAFF
.	few	TRBJ2-2	TRBV5-5	TGTGCCAGCAGCTTGACGGGGTGGGACACCGGGGAGCTGTTTTTT	CASSLTGWDTGELFF